This TCR beta chain was observed in a study of blood T cell repertoires in COVID-19. Study-level background: COVID-19 samples collected from the United States, Italy and Spain covered acute and convalescent phases. Nucleic acid was either cDNA or gDNA, and it came from T cells, B-cell-depleted T cells, or PBMCs.

Measured with immunoSEQ multiplex PCR; TCRdb has only the in-frame clones, and not every one. The sample contains roughly 160,000 clones, 80% to 90% of which appear only once. Germline CDR1 SGHTA, CDR2 FQGNSA. The CDR3 loop spans 16 amino acids. V lost 0 bases, J lost 5 bases, and 13 bases lay in between. This chain links TRBV7-2 with TRBJ2-2; D is perhaps TRBD2 (5 bases). The TCR originated in a woman in her sixties or seventies who had recovered from COVID-19. What was sequenced was peripheral blood. For the CDR3, the DNA is TGTGCCAGCAGCTTAGCCACGGGGAGTTGGACCGGGGAGCTGTTTTTT. As protein: CASSLATGSWTGELFF.